These 10 T cell receptor beta chains were sequenced from one sample in a study of CD8+ T cells in alopecia areata. Extracted from the samples, RNA was reverse transcribed into cDNA to serve as the sequencing template. Assay used: immunoSEQ multiplex PCR; TCRdb lists only in-frame clones, some missing. The data contain around 7,000 clones, approximately 65% of them singletons. Alopecia areata patients had lesional scalp punch biopsies and peripheral blood taken from them. This specimen was skin, taken at week 0. The source of these receptors is a human donor with alopecia areata.

The chain couples TRBV5-1 to TRBJ2-3; D is undetermined. The CDR3 contains 15 residues. Germline CDR1 SGHRS, CDR2 YFSETQ. Trimming took 0 bases from V and 4 from J, leaving 12 bases between them. The CDR3 sequence is CASSLESGSPDTQYF. CDR3 DNA: TGCGCCAGCAGCTTGGAGTCCGGCTCGCCAGATACGCAGTATTTT.

The chain recombines TRBV5-8 with TRBJ2-1, with 9 bases aligning to TRBD2. With 0 bases clipped from V and 0 bases from J, the junction kept 1 base outside the gene matches. This CDR3 is built from 16 residues. Looked up from germline, CDR1 is SGHTS and CDR2 is YDEGEE. The CDR3 protein is CASSLVTSGSYNEQFF. The CDR3, as DNA: TGTGCCAGCAGCTTGGTGACTAGCGGCTCCTACAATGAGCAGTTCTTC.

The chain couples TRBV18 to TRBJ1-5; 10 bases align to TRBD1. The CDR3 spans 16 residues. Germline CDR1 is KGHSH and CDR2 is LQKENI. Trimming at V came to 4 bases and at J to 4 bases, leaving 7 bases not matched to a gene. In DNA, the CDR3 is TGTGCCAGCTCACTAACCGGGACAGGGGTTAATCAGCCCCAGCATTTT. Its protein product is CASSLTGTGVNQPQHF. Complete variable domain (other parts from reference TRBV18 and TRBJ1-5): NAGVMQNPRHLVRRRGQEARLRCSPMKGHSHVYWYRQLPEEGLKFMVYLQKENIIDESGMPKERFSAEFPKEGPSILRIQQVVRGDSAAYFCASSLTGTGVNQPQHFGDGTRLSIL.

The chain is built from TRBV9 and TRBJ2-5; tentatively, D is TRBD1 or TRBD2 (6 bases each). Per germline, CDR1 SGDLS and CDR2 YYNGEE. CDR3 length: 15 residues. Trimming left V 0 bases short and J 0 bases short, with 9 bases between. The CDR3 region is CASSVGGAYQETQYF. CDR3 DNA: TGTGCCAGCAGCGTAGGGGGGGCCTACCAAGAGACCCAGTACTTC.

The chain employs TRBV9 and TRBJ1-1, with TRBD1 matching 7 bases. This CDR3 has 13 amino acids. Trimming at V came to 5 bases and at J to 4 bases, leaving 5 bases not matched to a gene. Germline V gene data show CDR1 as SGDLS and CDR2 as YYNGEE. The CDR3, as DNA: TGTGCCAGCAGGGGCAGACAGGGCACTGAAGCTTTCTTT. This gives the protein CASRGRQGTEAFF.

V usage is TRBV29-1 and J usage is TRBJ1-4; D is unclear. The CDR3 loop spans 11 amino acids. CDR1 SQVTM and CDR2 ANQGSEA come from the germline V gene. V lost 4 bases and J 8 bases, leaving 8 bases between the germline ends. The DNA for the CDR3 is TGCAGCGTTGTTTACCAGGAAAAACTGTTTTTT. Its protein is CSVVYQEKLFF.

This clone was detected a few times. The V gene is TRBV7-2, the J gene TRBJ2-7, with unresolved D. CDR3 size: 12 residues. Deletions cut 3 bases from V and 1 base from J, with 4 bases between. Germline V CDR1 and CDR2: SGHTA, FQGNSA. In nucleotides, the CDR3 is TGTGCCAGCAGCTTCGGGTCCTACGAGCAGTACTTC. Amino acids: CASSFGSYEQYF.

This chain uses TRBV7-3 with TRBJ2-6, with no clear D. The CDR3 is made up of 18 amino acids. The V gene lost 5 bases and the J gene lost 5 bases, with 22 bases spanning the gap. From germline, CDR1 is SGHTA and CDR2 FQGTGA. The CDR3 is CASSVTERLQSRANVLTF. For the CDR3, the DNA is TGTGCCAGCAGCGTTACGGAACGCTTACAAAGTCGGGCCAACGTCCTGACTTTC.

A note on this clone: An end of the junction does not agree with germline; a read error may underlie this. The same CDR3 is also encoded by other DNA sequences in this sample. The chain uses TRBV2 and TRBJ1-1; 9 nucleotides match TRBD1. From germline, CDR1 is SNHLY and CDR2 FYNNEI. The CDR3 loop spans 13 amino acids. The CDR3 is CASRGQGNTEAFF. The CDR3 nucleotides are TGTGCCAGCAGAGGACAGGGGAACACTGAGGCTTTCTTT. Together with reference TRBV2 and TRBJ1-1, the CDR3 gives the full variable domain: EPEVTQTPSHQVTQMGQEVILRCVPISNHLYFYWYRQILGQKVEFLVSFYNNEISEKSEIFDDQFSVERPDGSNFTLKIRSTKLEDSAMYFCASRGQGNTEAFFGQGTRLTVV.

The chain links TRBV11-2 to TRBJ2-5; D tentatively fits TRBD1 or TRBD2 (5 bases each). V shed 1 base and J shed 4 bases, with 16 bases lying between them. Germline CDR1 reads SGHAT; CDR2 reads FQNNGV. This CDR3 is 16 amino acids long. The CDR3 spells CASSLGSAGRAETQYF. CDR3 nucleotides: TGTGCCAGCAGCTTAGGTTCAGCAGGGCGGGCAGAGACCCAGTACTTC.